Below, 15 T cell receptor beta chains from the same sample are listed, as sequenced in a study of blood T cell repertoires in COVID-19 (dated by TCRdb to the early 2020s). The method behind the library was the immunoSEQ multiplex PCR assay. In TCRdb, the immuneACCESS table is reduced to in-frame sequences with V and J assigned. These tables do not hold every clone; where another copy was compared, an unresolved V gene accounts for under half, and the others remain unexplained. The sample data list about 150,000 clones, and about 85% of these were observed just once. In total, the top ten clones hold approximately 8% of the sample. Sequencing input: peripheral blood. The source of these receptors is an elderly woman with COVID-19, enrolled during active disease.

A single count supports this clone. The CDR3 DNA follows: TGTGCCAGCAGCCAGGGACTAGCGGGAGGCACAGATACGCAGTATTTT. It translates to CASSQGLAGGTDTQYF. The chain uses TRBV3-1 (or the pseudogene TRBV3-2) and TRBJ2-3; 14 bases agree with TRBD2. Germline values: CDR1 LGHDT, CDR2 YNNKEL (reference sequence). The CDR3 spans 16 residues. Trimming took 3 bases from V and 1 from J; bases not matched to a gene: 0.

This clone was observed once. The genes are TRBV10-3 and TRBJ1-1, with D possibly being TRBD1 (6 bases). V dropped 6 bases and J dropped 4 bases, with 18 bases sitting between them. CDR3 length: 15 amino acids. Germline assignment: CDR1 ENHRY and CDR2 SYGVKD. CDR3 in DNA: TGTGCCATCAGAGAACAGGGTGGAAGGGGCACTGAAGCTTTCTTT. Encoded protein: CAIREQGGRGTEAFF.

This clone was counted once. The chain couples TRBV19 to TRBJ1-5; D is uncertain. V was clipped by 9 bases and J by 9 bases, with 18 bases between them. There are 13 residues in the CDR3. Germline lookup yields CDR1 LNHDA and CDR2 SQIVND (reference sequence). The CDR3 nucleotides are TGTGCCAGCGAGGGATCCGCCCTTCGGCCCCAGCATTTT. Encoded protein: CASEGSALRPQHF. The complete variable domain, with remaining parts taken from reference TRBV19 and TRBJ1-5, reads DGGITQSPKYLFRKEGQNVTLSCEQNLNHDAMYWYRQDPGQGLRLIYYSQIVNDFQKGDIAEGYSVSREKKESFPLTVTSAQKNPTAFYLCASEGSALRPQHFGDGTRLSIL.

This chain joins TRBV5-1 and TRBJ2-2; D possibly corresponds to TRBD1 (6 bases). There are 16 residues in the CDR3. The V gene's germline CDR1 is SGHRS and CDR2 YFSETQ. V gave up 7 bases and J gave up 6 bases, with 22 bases separating them. The CDR3 region has the DNA TGCGCCAGCGCAGGGGCTACGACACTTGAGGCCGGGGAGCTGTTTTTT. Amino acids: CASAGATTLEAGELFF.

The gene calls are TRBV6-5 and TRBJ2-1; the match to TRBD2 covers 11 bases. This CDR3 is 16 amino acids long. V dropped 2 bases and J dropped 4; count of bases not matched to a gene: 4. The germline V gene has CDR1 MNHEY and CDR2 SVGAGI. CDR3: CASSYGVAGGYNEQFF. As DNA, the CDR3 is TGTGCCAGCAGTTACGGGGTAGCGGGGGGGTACAATGAGCAGTTCTTC.

The genes are TRBV2 and TRBJ2-3; possibly TRBD2 for D (7 bases). V was clipped by 7 bases and J by 2 bases, with 19 bases between them. The CDR3 extends over 16 amino acids. CDR1 SNHLY and CDR2 FYNNEI come from the germline V gene. CDR3 DNA sequence: TGTGCCAGCACCCAAGGGGGGGCTCAACTCACAGATACGCAGTATTTT. Encoded protein: CASTQGGAQLTDTQYF.

The chain joins TRBV7-6 to TRBJ2-3, with TRBD2 matching over 13 bases. The CDR3 runs to 19 residues. Per the germline V gene, CDR1 is SGHVS and CDR2 is FNYEAQ. Losses at the gene ends were 0 bases for V and 4 bases for J; bases not matched to a gene: 10. The CDR3: CASSLAKFGLAGAPDTQYF. The CDR3 bases are TGTGCCAGCAGCTTAGCGAAGTTTGGACTAGCGGGAGCACCAGATACGCAGTATTTT.

In its sample, this clone was seen once. V gene TRBV5-1 combines with J gene TRBJ1-5, with D unresolved. Germline V CDR1 and CDR2: SGHRS, YFSETQ. V lost 4 bases, J lost 5 bases, and 10 bases lay in between. The CDR3 covers 13 residues. In DNA, the CDR3 is TGCGCCAGCAGCCGTAGCCCGGATCAGCCCCAGCATTTT. It encodes CASSRSPDQPQHF.

The rearrangement uses TRBV19 and TRBJ1-5; a possible D gene is TRBD1 (5 bases). CDR1 and CDR2 (germline): LNHDA, SQIVND (reference sequence). The CDR3 extends over 15 amino acids. Trimming pared 7 bases from V and 4 bases from J, leaving 17 bases between. The CDR3 is CASIPTGDLNQPQHF. The CDR3, as DNA: TGTGCCAGTATCCCCACAGGTGATTTAAATCAGCCCCAGCATTTT.

The chain uses TRBV18 and TRBJ1-1, with D perhaps matching TRBD1 (5 bases). The germline gives CDR1 KGHSH, CDR2 LQKENI. Trimming stripped 0 bases from V and 3 bases from J, with 17 bases between. The length of the CDR3 is 17 residues. CDR3 coding DNA: TGTGCCAGCTCACCACCGCGCGGAGGGGATGGGGACACTGAAGCTTTCTTT. This codes for CASSPPRGGDGDTEAFF.

Only a few counts were recorded for this clone. V and J are TRBV3-1 (or the pseudogene TRBV3-2) and TRBJ1-1; the D is unclear. This CDR3 comprises 14 residues. Looked up from germline, CDR1 is LGHDT and CDR2 is YNNKEL (reference sequence). Trimming shortened V by 4 bases and J by 4 bases, and 13 bases separated the two germline ends. CDR3 sequence: CASSPRELATEAFF. CDR3 DNA sequence: TGTGCCAGCAGCCCGCGGGAACTCGCCACTGAAGCTTTCTTT.

J is TRBJ1-1 and V is TRBV3-1 (or the pseudogene TRBV3-2), with 9 bases lining up with TRBD1. Germline-derived CDR1 and CDR2 are LGHDT and YNNKEL (reference sequence). The CDR3 spans 14 residues. J was trimmed by 4 bases and V by 6 bases; bases with no gene match: 6. The CDR3 nucleotides are TGTGCCAGCAGTCCTGGACAGGGGTTCACTGAAGCTTTCTTT. Its protein is CASSPGQGFTEAFF.

The chain couples TRBV28 to TRBJ2-1, with a weak D call TRBD2 (6 bases). V lost 7 bases to trimming and J lost 4 bases, with 14 bases between them. CDR1 MDHEN and CDR2 SYDVKM come from the germline V gene. CDR3 length: 14 residues. CDR3 nucleotides: TGTGCCAGCATTTTTAGCGGCCCTTACAATGAGCAGTTCTTC. This codes for CASIFSGPYNEQFF.

V gene TRBV3-1 (or the pseudogene TRBV3-2) combines with J gene TRBJ2-5, with D maybe TRBD1 (6 bases). The V and J ends lost 4 bases and 1 base respectively, with 7 bases between them. The germline CDR1 and CDR2 sequences are LGHDT and YNNKEL (reference sequence). This CDR3 has 13 amino acids. As DNA, the CDR3 is TGTGCCAGCAGCCTACAGGGCCAAGAGACCCAGTACTTC. Translation: CASSLQGQETQYF.

The gene calls are TRBV7-3 and TRBJ2-5; TRBD2 matches at 9 bases. The V gene end was trimmed by 5 bases and the J gene end by 5 bases; junction bases not matched to a gene: 3. CDR3 length equals 13 residues. The germline V gene has CDR1 SGHTA and CDR2 FQGTGA. CDR3 nucleotide sequence: TGTGCCAGCAGCCCCGGACTAGCGGAGACCCAGTACTTC. As protein: CASSPGLAETQYF.